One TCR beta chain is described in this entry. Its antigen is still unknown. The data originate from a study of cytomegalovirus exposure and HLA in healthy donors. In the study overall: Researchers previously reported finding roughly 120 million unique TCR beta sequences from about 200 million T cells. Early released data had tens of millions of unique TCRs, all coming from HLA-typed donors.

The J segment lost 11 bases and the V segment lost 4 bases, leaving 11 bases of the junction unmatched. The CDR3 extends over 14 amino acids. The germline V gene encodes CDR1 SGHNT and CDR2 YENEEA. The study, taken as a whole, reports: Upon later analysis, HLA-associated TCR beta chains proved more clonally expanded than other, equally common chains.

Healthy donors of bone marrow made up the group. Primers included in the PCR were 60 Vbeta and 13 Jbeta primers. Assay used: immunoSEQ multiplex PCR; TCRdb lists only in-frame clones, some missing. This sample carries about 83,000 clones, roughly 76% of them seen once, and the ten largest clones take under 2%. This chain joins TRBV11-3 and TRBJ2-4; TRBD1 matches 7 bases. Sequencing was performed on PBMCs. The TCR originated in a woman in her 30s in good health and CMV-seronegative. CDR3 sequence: CASSSSSGTDLQYF. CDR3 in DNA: TGTGCCAGCAGCTCCTCGAGTGGGACAGACCTTCAGTACTTC.